This TCR beta chain was identified during a study of T cells after yellow fever vaccination. As for the study in general: Fractions of limited cellularity were prepared by means of SMART-Seq v4 Ultra Low Input.

J was trimmed by 5 bases and V by 5 bases; bases with no gene match: 8. Germline lookup yields CDR1 MGHDK and CDR2 SYGVNS. The CDR3 runs 17 residues. Study results and caveats: Though weaker, the secondary response peaked faster, on day 5 versus 15. FACS-sorted repertoires could contain abundant clonotypes contaminating from the bulk population.

In regard to this clonotype: What it binds is not known.

Generation of TCR cDNA used 5'RACE template switching (which added a universal primer site and UMIs). TCRdb fed the 5' RACE reads into MiXCR, producing one record per CDR3 protein. The sample lists hundreds of thousands of distinct CDR3 sequences, about 12% occurring once. The chain has TRBV25-1 and TRBJ2-1, with TRBD2 identical over 14 bases. This receptor was identified in a man aged 25 to 40 who received the YFV17D yellow fever vaccine. The sequenced sample was PBMCs, obtained on the day of the yellow fever booster vaccination. In nucleotides, the CDR3 is TGTGCCAGCAGTACCCGGACTAGCGGGAGGTCGGACAATGAGCAGTTCTTC. It translates to CASSTRTSGRSDNEQFF. Drawing the rest from reference TRBV25-1 and TRBJ2-1, the complete variable domain is EADIYQTPRYLVIGTGKKITLECSQTMGHDKMYWYQQDPGMELHLIHYSYGVNSTEKGDLSSESTVSRIRTEHFPLTLESARPSHTSQYLCASSTRTSGRSDNEQFFGPGTRLTVL.